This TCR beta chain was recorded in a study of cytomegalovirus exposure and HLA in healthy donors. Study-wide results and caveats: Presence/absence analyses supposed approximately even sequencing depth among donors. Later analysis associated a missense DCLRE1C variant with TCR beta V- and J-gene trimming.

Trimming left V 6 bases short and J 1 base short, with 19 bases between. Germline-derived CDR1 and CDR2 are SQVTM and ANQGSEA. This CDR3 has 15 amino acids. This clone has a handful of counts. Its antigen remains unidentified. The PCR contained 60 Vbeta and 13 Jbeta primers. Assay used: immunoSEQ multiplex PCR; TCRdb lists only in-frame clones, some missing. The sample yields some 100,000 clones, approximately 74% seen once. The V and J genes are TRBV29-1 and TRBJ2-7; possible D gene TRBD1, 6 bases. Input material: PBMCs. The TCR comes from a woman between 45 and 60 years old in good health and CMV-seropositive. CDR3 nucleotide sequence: TGCAGCGTCCGTCTGGACAGCCGAAAATCCTACGAGCAGTACTTC. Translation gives CSVRLDSRKSYEQYF.